The rows below give T cell receptor beta chains drawn from one sample of a study of cytomegalovirus exposure and HLA in healthy donors. Profiling relied on immunoSEQ multiplex PCR, and the TCRdb table lists in-frame clones only, not all of them. Of a few hundred thousand clones in the sample, 90% are singletons; the top ten hold around 0.34%. Sequenced input: PBMCs. The receptor source for this set is a young woman in good health and CMV-seronegative. Each CDR3 is given with its conserved first and last residue. The D gene is left open where the match is weak. Clone sizes are given selectively: once, few, many, or a class where the clone is expanded.

TRBD2	TRBV7-3	TRBJ2-1	.	TGTGCCAGCAGCCCCTTGGGACTAGCGGGGGGAGGGAATGAGCAGTTCTTC	CASSPLGLAGGGNEQFF
.	TRBV7-2	TRBJ2-1	.	TGTGCCAGCAGCCCCCAGGGGTTGGTAGCAGGTGAGCAGTTCTTC	CASSPQGLVAGEQFF
TRBD2	TRBV11-2	TRBJ2-2	.	TGTGCCAGCAGCTTTGGACCCGGACTAGCAGAGAACACCGGGGAGCTGTTTTTT	CASSFGPGLAENTGELFF
.	TRBV9	TRBJ2-1	.	TGTGCCAGCAGCGACGGGTTTCACAATGAGCAGTTCTTC	CASSDGFHNEQFF
.	TRBV6-5	TRBJ1-1	.	TGTGCCAGCAGTTACTCGTTTCAGTCTGCAGCTTTCTTT	CASSYSFQSAAFF
.	TRBV5-6	TRBJ1-1	.	TGTGCCAGCAGGGGCGAAGTCATGAACACTGAAGCTTTCTTT	CASRGEVMNTEAFF
.	TRBV5-6	TRBJ2-7	.	TGTGCCAGCAGCTTGCCACAGGGTCCAGGCGAGCAGTACTTC	CASSLPQGPGEQYF
.	TRBV5-1	TRBJ1-3	once	TGCGCCAGCAGCTTGCAACAGGGAAACACCATATATTTT	CASSLQQGNTIYF
TRBD2	TRBV11-3	TRBJ2-2	.	TGTGCCAGCAGTCCCGGGGGGGCTCCTACCGGGGAGCTGTTTTTT	CASSPGGAPTGELFF
TRBD2	TRBV18	TRBJ2-1	.	TGTGCCAGCTCACCATGGACAGGATCGGCTAGCGGGGGGGCGTGGAATGAGCAGTTCTTC	CASSPWTGSASGGAWNEQFF
.	TRBV5-6	TRBJ1-1	.	TGTGCCAGCAGCCTGTTCTATGCGGTGAACACTGAAGCTTTCTTT	CASSLFYAVNTEAFF
TRBD1	TRBV6-5	TRBJ2-1	.	TGTGCCAGTGGACAGGGGGGCAATGAGCAGTTCTTC	CASGQGGNEQFF
.	TRBV5-1	TRBJ2-7	once	TGCGCCAGCAGCTTTTACGGGGGTGGGATGGACGAGCAGTACTTC	CASSFYGGGMDEQYF
TRBD1	TRBV19	TRBJ1-2	.	TGTGCCAGTAGCAGACAGGGCACCTCCTATGGCTACACCTTC	CASSRQGTSYGYTF
TRBD1	TRBV29-1	TRBJ1-2	.	TGCAGCACGTACAGGGGGCGATTTGGCTACACCTTC	CSTYRGRFGYTF
TRBD1	TRBV5-1	TRBJ1-6	.	TGCGCCAGCAGCCCCGGGACAGGGAATAATTCACCCCTCCACTTT	CASSPGTGNNSPLHF
TRBD2	TRBV4-2	TRBJ2-2	.	TGTGCCAGCAGCCAAGACCCTAGCGGGGGAAATCCGAACACCGGGGAGCTGTTTTTT	CASSQDPSGGNPNTGELFF
.	TRBV5-1	TRBJ2-3	.	TGCGCCAGCAGCTTGCAACAGACAGATACGCAGTATTTT	CASSLQQTDTQYF
.	TRBV6-5	TRBJ1-1	once	TGTGCCAGCAGTAAGAGACAGTGGAACACTGAAGCTTTCTTT	CASSKRQWNTEAFF
.	TRBV5-6	TRBJ1-2	.	TGTGCCAGCAGCTTGGGTCGGGGTTTGGAGGGCTACACCTTC	CASSLGRGLEGYTF
TRBD2	TRBV28	TRBJ2-1	.	TGTGCCAGCAGTTATACTAGCGGGGGCGAGCAGTTCTTC	CASSYTSGGEQFF
.	TRBV10-3	TRBJ1-1	.	TGTGCCATCAAAGAGCAGTGGGAGATACTGAACGCTTTCTTT	CAIKEQWEILNAFF
.	TRBV27	TRBJ2-7	.	TGTGCCAGCAGTTTAACGACAGGTAGTAGCTCCTACGAGCAGTACTTC	CASSLTTGSSSYEQYF
.	TRBV5-1	TRBJ2-4	.	TGCGCCAGCAGCTTGGAAACTGGTGTGGGGGGGCCCCTAGCCAAAAACATTCAGTACTTC	CASSLETGVGGPLAKNIQYF
.	TRBV23-1	TRBJ1-5	.	TGCGCCAGCAGTCTAACAGGGAACCAGCCCCAGCATTTT	CASSLTGNQPQHF
.	TRBV28	TRBJ2-5	once	TGTGCCAGCTGTGGAGCGGTCCAAGAGACCCAGTACTTC	CASCGAVQETQYF
.	TRBV11-1	TRBJ2-7	.	TGTGCCAGCAGCCCACAGGGAACCTACGAGCAGTACTTC	CASSPQGTYEQYF
TRBD2	TRBV5-1	TRBJ2-3	.	TGCGCCAGCAGCTTGGCCTTACTAGCGGGAAGCACAGATACGCAGTATTTT	CASSLALLAGSTDTQYF
.	TRBV7-9	TRBJ2-1	.	TGTGCCAGCAGCGTCTCGGGACTCATCTACAATGAGCAGTTCTTC	CASSVSGLIYNEQFF
TRBD2	TRBV9	TRBJ2-7	once	TGTGCCAGCAGCGTCGGGGGGGCCCAAACCTACGAGCAGTACTTC	CASSVGGAQTYEQYF
.	TRBV5-1	TRBJ2-1	.	TGCGCCAGCAGCTTGGACGCGAGCTCCTACAATGAGCAGTTCTTC	CASSLDASSYNEQFF
.	TRBV29-1	TRBJ2-7	.	TGCAGCGTTGAAAGGGGGAACTACGAGCAGTACTTC	CSVERGNYEQYF
TRBD2	TRBV18	TRBJ2-5	.	TGTGCCAGCTCACCCTTAGCGGGGAACAAACAAGAGACCCAGTACTTC	CASSPLAGNKQETQYF
TRBD2	TRBV2	TRBJ2-1	.	TGTGCCAGCAGTGAAGAGTCTAGCGGGGGGGCGGGCAATGAGCAGTTCTTC	CASSEESSGGAGNEQFF
.	TRBV28	TRBJ1-5	.	TGTGCCAGCAGTTTAACAGGGCCTCAGCCCCAGCATTTT	CASSLTGPQPQHF
.	TRBV4-3	TRBJ2-3	.	TGCGCCAGCAGCCAAGCCGGGACACGTAGCACAGATACGCAGTATTTT	CASSQAGTRSTDTQYF
.	TRBV7-2	TRBJ2-3	.	TGTGCCAGCAGCCCGCACAGGGTCAGCACAGATACGCAGTATTTT	CASSPHRVSTDTQYF
TRBD2	TRBV7-2	TRBJ2-2	.	TGTGCCAGCAGCTTACGTCTAGCGGGGGGTCGGACCGGGGAGCTGTTTTTT	CASSLRLAGGRTGELFF
TRBD1	TRBV6-4	TRBJ1-1	.	TGTGCCAGCAGTAGACAGGGGGGGACTGAAGCTTTCTTT	CASSRQGGTEAFF
.	TRBV13	TRBJ2-7	.	TGTGCCAGCAGCACGACACCGGGAGAAAAGAACGGCGAGCAGTACTTC	CASSTTPGEKNGEQYF
TRBD1	TRBV27	TRBJ2-7	.	TGTGCCAGCAGTTTACAGGGGACAGCTTACGAGCAGTACTTC	CASSLQGTAYEQYF
TRBD1	TRBV7-6	TRBJ2-1	.	TGTGCCAGCAGCAACAACGGACAGGGGACCTACAATGAGCAGTTCTTC	CASSNNGQGTYNEQFF
.	TRBV5-6	TRBJ2-2	.	TGTGCCAGCAGCTTGGCAGGGGTTCTTTTCGGGGAGCTGTTTTTT	CASSLAGVLFGELFF
.	TRBV5-1	TRBJ1-2	.	TGCGCCAGCAGCTCTAGTCCGGGGGTAGGATATGGCTACACCTTC	CASSSSPGVGYGYTF
TRBD2	TRBV9	TRBJ2-5	.	TGTGCCAGCAGCCCCAGGACTAGCGATGGGCCAGAGACCCAGTACTTC	CASSPRTSDGPETQYF
TRBD1	TRBV28	TRBJ2-1	.	TGTGCCAGCAGGGCTTACAGGGGGCCGGGTGAGCAGTTCTTC	CASRAYRGPGEQFF
TRBD1	TRBV28	TRBJ1-2	.	TGTGCCAGCAGTCAACAGGGGGTTAACTATGGCTACACCTTC	CASSQQGVNYGYTF
TRBD1	TRBV2	TRBJ1-6	.	TGTGCCAGCAGTGGTAGACAGGGGGCGTCTAATTCACCCCTCCACTTT	CASSGRQGASNSPLHF
.	TRBV28	TRBJ1-5	.	TGTGCCAGCAAAGTTCCGTCTTCGACGACTACGAATCAGCCCCAGCATTTT	CASKVPSSTTTNQPQHF
.	TRBV29-1	TRBJ1-1	once	TGCAGCCCGTTAGCCGTTATTGGCACTGAAGCTTTCTTT	CSPLAVIGTEAFF
.	TRBV5-1	TRBJ2-3	.	TGCGCCAGCAGCTTCGGGTCTACGGTAGATACGCAGTATTTT	CASSFGSTVDTQYF
.	TRBV5-1	TRBJ1-1	.	TGCGCCAGCAGCTGGGGGCAGGGGATTGTAGCTGAAGCTTTCTTT	CASSWGQGIVAEAFF
TRBD1	TRBV19	TRBJ1-5	.	TGTGCCAGTAGTATAGTTTCCCAGGGGGAAGAGCCCCAGCATTTT	CASSIVSQGEEPQHF
.	TRBV7-9	TRBJ2-2	.	TGTGCCAGCAGCTTCCCCGGTGGGATAGGAGGCACCGGGGAGCTGTTTTTT	CASSFPGGIGGTGELFF
.	TRBV15	TRBJ2-1	.	TGTGCCACCGGGCCTTCCTCCTACAATGAGCAGTTCTTC	CATGPSSYNEQFF